This T cell receptor (beta chain) was captured by sequencing in a study of T cells after somatic rescue of genetic block. The CDR3 sequence is 17 residues long. The ends were cut back, 1 base at V and 1 base at J, with 13 bases in the middle. Germline lookup yields CDR1 LNHDA and CDR2 SQIVND (reference sequence). Generated by immunoSEQ multiplex PCR, the TCRdb table keeps only in-frame clones and is missing some. The sample includes 85,000 to 100,000 clones, around 90% of them seen just once. The sequence was obtained from a woman aged 18 to 35. Specimen: peripheral blood mononuclear cells (PBMCs). The chain carries TRBV19 and TRBJ2-2; TRBD1 is a possible D gene (5 bases). The CDR3 coding sequence is TGTGCCAGTAGTATAGTTCTAGGGGCCGGGAACACCGGGGAGCTGTTTTTT. It translates to CASSIVLGAGNTGELFF.